The 3 T cell receptor beta chains listed next were all sequenced from one sample in a study of shared clonotypes between healthy human individuals. The protocol was immunoSEQ multiplex PCR, while the TCRdb copy is restricted to in-frame clones and leaves out a portion. Of approximately 1,500,000 clones listed, around 98% are singletons. The specimen sequenced was naive CD4+ T cells sorted from blood. The subset here: CD45RA+ positively selected. Source of these receptors: a man aged 25-45 years in good health.

The rearrangement joins TRBV10-2 to TRBJ2-7, with D perhaps TRBD1 (5 bases). Per the germline V gene, CDR1 is WSHSY and CDR2 is SAAADI. The CDR3 is 19 residues long. Trimming shortened V by 0 bases and J by 6 bases, and 27 bases separated the two germline ends. The CDR3 is CASSESFPHPPTDTPEQYF. For the CDR3, the DNA is TGCGCCAGCAGTGAGTCGTTCCCCCACCCCCCCACGGACACCCCCGAGCAGTACTTC.

The CDR3 reads CASSRTSGGDEQFF. The CDR3, as DNA: TGTGCCAGCTCACGAACTAGCGGTGGTGATGAGCAGTTCTTC. The chain joins TRBV18 to TRBJ2-1, with 8 bases identical to TRBD2. The CDR3 length is 14 residues. CDR1 KGHSH and CDR2 LQKENI come from the germline V gene. Trimming cost V 4 bases and J 8 bases; bases outside gene matches: 7.

This rearrangement joins TRBV15 to TRBJ2-7; no clear D. Trimming removed 4 bases at V and 7 bases at J, with 8 bases between. Germline V gives CDR1 LNHNV, CDR2 YYDKDF (reference sequence). The length of the CDR3 is 11 residues. CDR3 nucleotide sequence: TGTGCCACCAGCAAAATCTCGGAGCAGTACTTC. Translated, it gives CATSKISEQYF.